Each of the 10 T cell receptor beta chains below was sequenced from the same sample in a study of control samples from healthy donors and cancer patients (TCRdb year 2020). The method behind the library was the immunoSEQ multiplex PCR assay. This is the immuneACCESS table as TCRdb keeps it, with only in-frame sequences that have V and J called. A part of the clones is gone; compared with another copy, unresolved V genes explain less than half, and the rest is unexplained. Recorded for this sample are 98,000 or so clones; approximately 90% of them occurred a single time. About 15% of the sample rests with the top ten. Sequencing was performed on blood. The receptors shown here come from a woman in her 70s in good health.

This chain joins TRBV27 and TRBJ1-1; no reliable D call. The length of the CDR3 is 12 residues. Germline V CDR1 and CDR2: MNHEY, SMNVEV (reference sequence). Trimming removed 7 bases from V and 12 bases from J, with 18 bases in between. CDR3 protein: CASTPSGGMPFF. CDR3 DNA sequence: TGTGCCAGCACCCCGAGCGGAGGCATGCCTTTCTTT.

V and J are TRBV18 and TRBJ1-4; no definite D call. The CDR3 has 14 residues. Trimming pared 3 bases from V and 7 bases from J, leaving 12 bases between. Germline V gene lookup returns CDR1 KGHSH and CDR2 LQKENI. CDR3 region: CASSPNTLGEKLFF. The CDR3 bases are TGTGCCAGCTCACCCAACACCTTGGGTGAAAAACTGTTTTTT.

The J gene is TRBJ2-5, the V gene TRBV6-5, with 10 positions matching TRBD2. The V gene's germline CDR1 is MNHEY and CDR2 SVGAGI. J lost 4 bases, V lost 4 bases, and 6 bases had no gene match. This CDR3 region has 15 residues. CDR3 DNA sequence: TGTGCCAGCAGTTCAACTAGCGGGGCCGTAGAGACCCAGTACTTC. Its protein is CASSSTSGAVETQYF.

The chain joins TRBV2 to TRBJ1-4, with D perhaps TRBD1 (5 bases). V was trimmed by 6 bases and J by 5 bases, leaving 10 bases between them. Germline values: CDR1 SNHLY, CDR2 FYNNEI. The CDR3 sequence is 13 residues long. For the CDR3, the DNA is TGTGCCAGCAGGGGACTAGTAAATGAAAAACTGTTTTTT. Its translation: CASRGLVNEKLFF.

V and J are TRBV11-3 and TRBJ1-6; D is unresolved. The CDR3 covers 15 residues. Germline CDR1 is SGHNT and CDR2 is YENEEA. Trimming shortened V by 8 bases and J by 4 bases, and 15 bases separated the two germline ends. The CDR3 loop reads CASRECPSYNSPLHF. The CDR3 DNA reads as TGTGCCAGCCGGGAGTGCCCATCTTATAATTCACCCCTCCACTTT.

The chain is built from TRBV12-3 or TRBV12-4 and TRBJ1-1; no definite D call. Trimming pared 3 bases from V and 10 bases from J, leaving 12 bases between. The CDR3 is 12 residues long. CDR3 DNA: TGTGCCAGCAGTTTTTTGGGAATTGGAGCTTTCTTT. It codes for CASSFLGIGAFF.

The chain couples TRBV29-1 to TRBJ2-7; unclear D gene. The V gene lost 7 bases and the J gene lost 0 bases, with 13 bases spanning the gap. Germline lookup yields CDR1 SQVTM and CDR2 ANQGSEA. The CDR3 spans 13 residues. The CDR3 sequence: CSARPGSSYEQYF. Written as DNA, the CDR3 is TGCAGCGCCAGACCCGGCAGCTCCTACGAGCAGTACTTC.

The chain is built from TRBV19 and TRBJ1-1, with unresolved D. CDR1 and CDR2 (germline): LNHDA, SQIVND (reference sequence). Deletions cut 5 bases from V and 5 bases from J, with 12 bases between. The CDR3 length is 13 residues. The CDR3 is CASSPQVWTEAFF. In DNA form, the CDR3 reads TGTGCCAGTAGTCCTCAAGTCTGGACTGAAGCTTTCTTT.

The chain recombines TRBV5-4 with TRBJ2-5; 8 nucleotides line up with TRBD2. The CDR3 has 15 amino acids. Germline V gives CDR1 SGHNT, CDR2 YYREEE (reference sequence). The V gene end was trimmed by 0 bases and the J gene end by 3 bases; junction bases not matched to a gene: 4. The CDR3 region has the DNA TGTGCCAGCAGCTTGGCAGCGGGAGTTGAAGAGACCCAGTACTTC. Its protein product is CASSLAAGVEETQYF.

The chain joins TRBV3-1 (or the pseudogene TRBV3-2) to TRBJ2-3, with 13 bases aligning to TRBD2. Germline CDR1 is LGHDT and CDR2 is YNNKEL (reference sequence). This CDR3 spans 16 amino acids. After removal of 5 bases from V and 4 bases from J, the junction contained 6 bases not matched to a gene. CDR3 amino acids: CASSGLAGAGADTQYF. As DNA, the CDR3 is TGTGCCAGCAGCGGACTAGCGGGGGCTGGTGCAGATACGCAGTATTTT.